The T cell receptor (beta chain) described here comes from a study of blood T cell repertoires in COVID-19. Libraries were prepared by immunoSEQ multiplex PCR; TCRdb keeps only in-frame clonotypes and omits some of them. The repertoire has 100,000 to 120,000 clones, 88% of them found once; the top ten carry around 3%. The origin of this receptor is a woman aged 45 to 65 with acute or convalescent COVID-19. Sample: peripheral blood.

CDR3 loop: CASSRPSGAGRARETQYF. In DNA form, the CDR3 reads TGTGCCAGCAGCCGCCCCTCAGGAGCCGGGAGGGCCCGAGAGACCCAGTACTTC. The chain uses TRBV3-1 (or the pseudogene TRBV3-2) and TRBJ2-5; TRBD2 matches 8 bases. CDR3 length equals 18 residues. After removal of 4 bases from V and 4 bases from J, the junction contained 17 bases not matched to a gene. Germline CDR1 is LGHDT and CDR2 is YNNKEL (reference sequence).